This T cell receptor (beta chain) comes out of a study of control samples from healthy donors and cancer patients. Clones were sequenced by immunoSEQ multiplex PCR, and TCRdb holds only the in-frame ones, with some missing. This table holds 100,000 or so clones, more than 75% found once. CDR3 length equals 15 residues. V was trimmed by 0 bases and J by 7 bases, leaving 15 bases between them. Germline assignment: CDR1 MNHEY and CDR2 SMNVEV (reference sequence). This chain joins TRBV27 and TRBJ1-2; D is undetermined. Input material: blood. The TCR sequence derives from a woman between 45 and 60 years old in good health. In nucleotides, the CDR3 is TGTGCCAGCAGTTTATCCCCTTTGTGGGGAGGTGGCTACACCTTC. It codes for CASSLSPLWGGGYTF.